A single sample is the source of the 30 T cell receptor beta chains below, sequenced in a study of cytomegalovirus exposure and HLA in healthy donors. This PCR relied on a set of 60 Vbeta primers and 13 Jbeta primers. Produced via immunoSEQ multiplex PCR; TCRdb's table is partial and in-frame only. The sample contains roughly 120,000 clones, 55% to 75% of which appear only once. Specimen: PBMCs. The source is a man aged 25-45 years in good health and CMV-seropositive.

The chain combines TRBV5-1 with TRBJ2-2; 11 bases fit TRBD2. The CDR3 consists of 16 residues. From germline, CDR1 is SGHRS and CDR2 YFSETQ. V shed 4 bases and J 5 bases; nucleotides not matched to a gene: 7. The chain's CDR3 is CASSMLAGGGTGELFF. As DNA, the CDR3 is TGCGCCAGCAGCATGCTAGCGGGAGGCGGAACCGGGGAGCTGTTTTTT.

This clone was seen just once. The chain carries TRBV6-5 and TRBJ2-3; 9 bases line up with TRBD1. From germline, CDR1 is MNHEY and CDR2 SVGAGI. This CDR3 is 16 amino acids long. Trimming at V came to 1 base and at J to 0 bases, leaving 2 bases not matched to a gene. The CDR3 region is CASSYFGQGSTDTQYF. The CDR3 DNA reads as TGTGCCAGCAGTTACTTTGGACAGGGGAGCACAGATACGCAGTATTTT.

This chain joins TRBV27 and TRBJ2-2; D is possibly TRBD2 (6 bases). Per the germline V gene, CDR1 is MNHEY and CDR2 is SMNVEV (reference sequence). V was clipped by 1 base and J by 2 bases, with 14 bases between them. CDR3 size: 17 residues. The CDR3 loop is CASSLFQGLENTGELFF. The CDR3 DNA reads as TGTGCCAGCAGTTTATTTCAGGGACTTGAAAACACCGGGGAGCTGTTTTTT.

The chain couples TRBV2 to TRBJ2-7; 12 bases agree with TRBD2. Trimming cost V 9 bases and J 4 bases; bases outside gene matches: 10. Germline V gives CDR1 SNHLY, CDR2 FYNNEI. This CDR3 has 15 residues. The DNA for the CDR3 is TGTGCCAGTCAGGAGACTAGCGGGAGATCGTACGAGCAGTACTTC. Amino acids: CASQETSGRSYEQYF.

The chain has TRBV9 and TRBJ2-2; possible D gene TRBD2, 5 bases. V dropped 0 bases and J dropped 0 bases, with 12 bases sitting between them. CDR1 is SGDLS and CDR2 is YYNGEE in the germline V gene. This CDR3 is 17 amino acids long. CDR3 nucleotide sequence: TGTGCCAGCAGCGTAGCTCGGGATAAGGCGAACACCGGGGAGCTGTTTTTT. Amino acid sequence: CASSVARDKANTGELFF. Complete variable domain (other parts from reference TRBV9 and TRBJ2-2): DSGVTQTPKHLITATGQRVTLRCSPRSGDLSVYWYQQSLDQGLQFLIQYYNGEERAKGNILERFSAQQFPDLHSELNLSSLELGDSALYFCASSVARDKANTGELFFGEGSRLTVL.

This chain uses TRBV6-6 with TRBJ2-2; D unclear. The CDR3 spans 12 residues. Germline V gives CDR1 MNHNY, CDR2 SVGAGI (reference sequence). Trimming cost V 10 bases and J 6 bases, with 12 bases left between them. The CDR3 nucleotides read TGTGCCACGCTACGGTGGTCCGGGGAGCTGTTTTTT. Its protein product is CATLRWSGELFF.

The sample holds a few counts of this clone. The chain carries TRBV19 and TRBJ1-5; 8 positions agree with TRBD1. The CDR3 loop spans 13 amino acids. The J segment lost 6 bases and the V segment lost 4 bases, leaving 2 bases of the junction unmatched. In germline, CDR1 is LNHDA, CDR2 SQIVND (reference sequence). CDR3 sequence reads: CASSRGTGQPQHF. CDR3 nucleotide sequence: TGTGCCAGTAGTAGGGGGACAGGTCAGCCCCAGCATTTT.

The V and J genes are TRBV13 and TRBJ2-1, with D unclear. The V and J ends lost 2 bases and 6 bases respectively, with 11 bases between them. This CDR3 comprises 14 residues. Germline values: CDR1 PRHDT, CDR2 FYEKMQ (reference sequence). The DNA of the CDR3 is TGTGCCAGCAGCTTATTTGTACTCCCCAATGAGCAGTTCTTC. This sequence encodes CASSLFVLPNEQFF.

The chain uses TRBV13 and TRBJ2-7; TRBD1 aligns across 7 bases. V shed 6 bases and J 5 bases; nucleotides not matched to a gene: 7. This CDR3 is built from 13 residues. Germline lookup yields CDR1 PRHDT and CDR2 FYEKMQ (reference sequence). The CDR3 DNA follows: TGTGCCAGCAGTGCGACAGGGACCCACGAGCAGTACTTC. Its translation: CASSATGTHEQYF. Combining the CDR3 with reference TRBV13 and TRBJ2-7 gives the whole variable domain AAGVIQSPRHLIKEKRETATLKCYPIPRHDTVYWYQQGPGQDPQFLISFYEKMQSDKGSIPDRFSAQQFSDYHSELNMSSLELGDSALYFCASSATGTHEQYFGPGTRLTVT.

This clone occurred once. The DNA of the CDR3 is TGCGCCAGCAGCTTGACTGATTTTGTAGATGAGCAGTTCTTC. Its protein is CASSLTDFVDEQFF. This chain connects TRBV5-1 to TRBJ2-1; no clear D gene. Per germline, CDR1 SGHRS and CDR2 YFSETQ. Trimming took 1 base from V and 8 from J, leaving 13 bases between them. The CDR3 spans 14 residues.

J is TRBJ2-2 and V is TRBV2; 9 bases map to TRBD2. There are 15 residues in the CDR3. Trimming at V came to 6 bases and at J to 9 bases, leaving 11 bases not matched to a gene. Germline loops: CDR1 SNHLY, CDR2 FYNNEI. In DNA form, the CDR3 reads TGTGCCAGCAGAATAGCGGGAGTGGGAAACCGGGAGCTGTTTTTT. Residues: CASRIAGVGNRELFF. Complete variable domain (other parts from reference TRBV2 and TRBJ2-2): EPEVTQTPSHQVTQMGQEVILRCVPISNHLYFYWYRQILGQKVEFLVSFYNNEISEKSEIFDDQFSVERPDGSNFTLKIRSTKLEDSAMYFCASRIAGVGNRELFFGEGSRLTVL.

This chain uses TRBV19 with TRBJ2-5; maybe TRBD1 (6 bases). This CDR3 is 16 amino acids long. V was pared by 0 bases and J by 1 base, with 12 bases between. The V gene's germline CDR1 is LNHDA and CDR2 SQIVND (reference sequence). CDR3 sequence reads: CASSIDGWGRQETQYF. CDR3 in DNA: TGTGCCAGTAGTATAGATGGGTGGGGGCGCCAAGAGACCCAGTACTTC. The entire variable domain, with the rest obtained from reference TRBV19 and TRBJ2-5, is as follows: DGGITQSPKYLFRKEGQNVTLSCEQNLNHDAMYWYRQDPGQGLRLIYYSQIVNDFQKGDIAEGYSVSREKKESFPLTVTSAQKNPTAFYLCASSIDGWGRQETQYFGPGTRLLVL.

This sequence joins TRBV21-1 and TRBJ1-3; the DNA was not used to check the table's D call, TRBD1. TRBV21-1 counts as a pseudogene. This CDR3 has 17 amino acids. In DNA form, the CDR3 reads TGTGCCAGCAGCTACCCGGGACAGGAGGGTCTCAGGGACACCATATATTTT. Protein sequence: CASSYPGQEGLRDTIYF.

V and J are TRBV7-8 and TRBJ2-3; 12 bases match TRBD2. J gave up 1 base and V 2 bases, and 1 base lay outside the gene matches. The CDR3 runs to 16 residues. Germline V CDR1 and CDR2: SGHVS, FQNEAQ. The DNA for the CDR3 is TGTGCCAGCAGCTTAAGGACTAGCGGGGGCACAGATACGCAGTATTTT. Translated, it gives CASSLRTSGGTDTQYF.

The V call is TRBV10-3, the J call TRBJ2-2; D gene unclear. This CDR3 is built from 13 residues. CDR1 is ENHRY, CDR2 SYGVKD, per germline. V dropped 3 bases and J dropped 1 base, with 3 bases sitting between them. For the CDR3, the DNA is TGTGCCATCAGTGAACAGAACACCGGGGAGCTGTTTTTT. Translated: CAISEQNTGELFF.

V is TRBV18 and J is TRBJ1-5; no definite D call. Germline assignment: CDR1 KGHSH and CDR2 LQKENI. V was trimmed by 3 bases and J by 3 bases, leaving 15 bases between them. The CDR3 extends over 16 amino acids. The CDR3 is CASSPTGRYDNQPQHF. The CDR3 DNA sequence: TGTGCCAGCTCACCGACGGGGAGGTACGACAATCAGCCCCAGCATTTT.

The rearrangement joins TRBV7-8 to TRBJ2-3, with TRBD2 identical over 10 bases. V dropped 6 bases and J dropped 4; count of bases not matched to a gene: 19. This CDR3 is 19 amino acids long. Germline V gene sequence: CDR1 SGHVS, CDR2 FQNEAQ. This CDR3 is CASRTGRLAGVRFPDTQYF. In DNA, the CDR3 is TGTGCCAGCAGGACCGGCCGGCTAGCGGGAGTTAGGTTCCCAGATACGCAGTATTTT.

To note about this clone: One end of the junction varies from germline; a read error may be responsible. The chain uses TRBV15 and TRBJ2-4; D might be TRBD1 (6 bases). Germline V gene data show CDR1 as LNHNV and CDR2 as YYDKDF (reference sequence). This CDR3 spans 13 amino acids. This chain's CDR3 is CATSSPGQILGNF. In DNA form, the CDR3 reads TGTGCCACCAGCAGCCCCGGACAGATCTTGGGGAACTTC.

This chain uses TRBV28 with TRBJ1-1; 7 bases fit TRBD1. Trimming cost V 6 bases and J 3 bases; bases outside gene matches: 7. This CDR3 spans 14 amino acids. The V gene's germline CDR1 is MDHEN and CDR2 SYDVKM. CDR3 loop: CASSYIQGYTEAFF. The CDR3 DNA reads as TGTGCCAGCAGCTATATACAGGGGTACACTGAAGCTTTCTTT. The variable domain in full, with the rest retrieved from reference TRBV28 and TRBJ1-1, is DVKVTQSSRYLVKRTGEKVFLECVQDMDHENMFWYRQDPGLGLRLIYFSYDVKMKEKGDIPEGYSVSREKKERFSLILESASTNQTSMYLCASSYIQGYTEAFFGQGTRLTVV.

CDR3 in amino acids: CASSEGTRETQYF. For the CDR3, the DNA is TGTGCCAGCAGCGAGGGGACTCGGGAGACCCAGTACTTC. The chain couples TRBV5-5 to TRBJ2-5; D possibly corresponds to TRBD2 (6 bases). The germline V and J ends were trimmed by 4 bases and 5 bases, with 12 bases remaining between them. Germline-derived CDR1 and CDR2 are SGHKS and YYEKEE (reference sequence). This CDR3 comprises 13 residues. Full variable domain (rest looked up from reference TRBV5-5 and TRBJ2-5): DAGVTQSPTHLIKTRGQQVTLRCSPISGHKSVSWYQQVLGQGPQFIFQYYEKEERGRGNFPDRFSARQFPNYSSELNVNALLLGDSALYLCASSEGTRETQYFGPGTRLLVL.

The chain employs TRBV11-2 and TRBJ2-7, with D possibly TRBD2 on 6 matching bases. CDR1 is SGHAT, CDR2 FQNNGV, per germline. Trimming cost V 1 base and J 3 bases, with 13 bases left between them. The CDR3 runs to 15 residues. The CDR3 is CASSLAASAGYEQYF. DNA for the CDR3: TGTGCCAGCAGCTTAGCGGCTAGCGCCGGCTACGAGCAGTACTTC.

J is TRBJ1-2 and V is TRBV27; 8 bases agree with TRBD1. Per germline, CDR1 MNHEY and CDR2 SMNVEV (reference sequence). Losses at the gene ends were 3 bases for V and 2 bases for J; bases not matched to a gene: 8. The CDR3 contains 16 residues. CDR3 DNA sequence: TGTGCCAGCAGTTTCCCGCCGACAGGGGTGAACTATGGCTACACCTTC. As protein: CASSFPPTGVNYGYTF.

There are a few counts of this clone. The chain couples TRBV7-9 to TRBJ2-2; 9 bases fit TRBD1. There are 16 residues in the CDR3. Unmatched junction bases numbered 9, after V lost 4 bases and J lost 6 bases. Germline assignment: CDR1 SEHNR and CDR2 FQNEAQ (reference sequence). CDR3 in DNA: TGTGCCAGCAGCTGGGCCTTTGGGACAGGGCCCGGGGAGCTGTTTTTT. It translates to CASSWAFGTGPGELFF.

The J gene is TRBJ2-7, the V gene TRBV15; 15 bases align to TRBD2. Trimming took 2 bases from V and 5 from J; bases not matched to a gene: 7. In germline, CDR1 is LNHNV, CDR2 YYDKDF (reference sequence). This CDR3 spans 17 amino acids. The CDR3 DNA sequence: TGTGCCACCAGCAGATCGGGGACTAGCGGGAGGATCAACGAGCAGTACTTC. It yields the protein CATSRSGTSGRINEQYF.

The chain is built from TRBV5-6 and TRBJ2-1; D might be TRBD2 (5 bases). Trimming took 4 bases from V and 4 from J, leaving 15 bases between them. The germline V gene has CDR1 SGHDT and CDR2 YYEEEE. The length of the CDR3 is 15 residues. The CDR3 region has the DNA TGTGCCAGCAGCACGCGGAGGTCACCGTACAATGAGCAGTTCTTC. Protein product: CASSTRRSPYNEQFF.

The J gene is TRBJ1-2, the V gene TRBV2; maybe TRBD1 (5 bases). Between the trimmed V and J ends, which lost 11 bases and 7 bases, there was a span of 23 bases. CDR3 length: 14 amino acids. Germline V gene sequence: CDR1 SNHLY, CDR2 FYNNEI. CDR3 sequence reads: CAYLPGGTSSGYTF. CDR3 coding DNA: TGTGCCTACCTCCCCGGGGGGACCTCGAGTGGCTACACCTTC.

About this clone itself: Because it lacks the conserved phenylalanine or tryptophan at the end, this CDR3 is likely a read error. The CDR3 region is CASSEQGSSYEQYL. CDR3 sequence (DNA): TGCGCCAGCAGCGAACAGGGTTCCTCCTACGAGCAGTACCTC. The chain links TRBV5-1 to TRBJ2-7; D possibly corresponds to TRBD1 (6 bases). Trimming pared 4 bases from V and 0 bases from J, leaving 11 bases between. There are 14 residues in the CDR3. Germline values: CDR1 SGHRS, CDR2 YFSETQ.

The J gene is TRBJ2-7, the V gene TRBV10-3; 7 positions agree with TRBD1. This CDR3 contains 16 residues. V lost 4 bases and J lost 2; bases outside the gene matches: 11. Germline lookup yields CDR1 ENHRY and CDR2 SYGVKD. The CDR3 spells CAISGATGDSTYEQYF. The DNA for the CDR3 is TGTGCCATCAGTGGAGCAACAGGGGATTCCACCTACGAGCAGTACTTC.

The genes are TRBV11-3 and TRBJ2-1; 14 bases align to TRBD2. V lost 5 bases to trimming and J lost 6 bases; unmatched junction nucleotides: 12. Germline CDR1 reads SGHNT; CDR2 reads YENEEA. The CDR3 runs to 18 residues. The CDR3 DNA is TGTGCCAGCAGCCCCGGTCTTGGGACTAGCGGGAGTTTCAATGAGCAGTTCTTC. Its translation is CASSPGLGTSGSFNEQFF.

The rearrangement links TRBV7-6 to TRBJ1-1; D not certain. The germline V gene encodes CDR1 SGHVS and CDR2 FNYEAQ. The CDR3 is 12 residues long. Trimming left V 2 bases short and J 2 bases short, with 3 bases between. This CDR3 is CASSLSNTEAFF. The CDR3 DNA reads TGTGCCAGCAGCTTATCAAACACTGAAGCTTTCTTT. The full variable domain, rest sourced from reference TRBV7-6 and TRBJ1-1, is GAGVSQSPRYKVTKRGQDVALRCDPISGHVSLYWYRQALGQGPEFLTYFNYEAQQDKSGLPNDRFSAERPEGSISTLTIQRTEQRDSAMYRCASSLSNTEAFFGQGTRLTVV.